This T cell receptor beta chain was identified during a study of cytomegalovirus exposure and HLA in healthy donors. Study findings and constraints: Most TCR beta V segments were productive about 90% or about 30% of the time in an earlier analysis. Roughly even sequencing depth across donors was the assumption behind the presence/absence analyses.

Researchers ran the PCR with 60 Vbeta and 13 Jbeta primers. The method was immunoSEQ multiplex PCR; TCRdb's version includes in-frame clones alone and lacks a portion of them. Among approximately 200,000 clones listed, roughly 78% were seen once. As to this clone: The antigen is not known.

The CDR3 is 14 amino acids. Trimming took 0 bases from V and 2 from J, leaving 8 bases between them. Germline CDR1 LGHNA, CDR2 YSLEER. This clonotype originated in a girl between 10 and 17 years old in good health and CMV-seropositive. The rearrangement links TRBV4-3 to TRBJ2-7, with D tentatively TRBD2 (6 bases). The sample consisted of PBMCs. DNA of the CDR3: TGCGCCAGCAGCCAAGAACCGGGGGCCTACGAGCAGTACTTC. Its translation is CASSQEPGAYEQYF.